Presented here are 13 T cell receptor beta chains from one specimen sequenced in a study of monozygotic twins with inflammatory bowel disease. TCRdb derives one entry per CDR3 protein from the 5' RACE reads, leaving out DNA. The sample table includes fewer than 200,000 distinct CDR3 sequences. Sequenced sample: blood. Receptors originate from a human donor with ulcerative colitis or Crohn's disease, or a healthy co-twin of an affected twin (not recorded which).

This sequence joins TRBV7-6 and TRBJ2-1; there is no DNA to check the TCRdb D call of TRBD2. The germline V gene has CDR1 SGHVS and CDR2 FNYEAQ. The CDR3 is made up of 18 amino acids. This chain's CDR3 is CASSLTIMREQVYNEQFF.

This chain links TRBV11-2 with TRBJ2-1; TCRdb reports TRBD1, a call that lacks DNA to check it against. Germline V gene data show CDR1 as SGHAT and CDR2 as FQNNGV. The CDR3 contains 19 residues. The CDR3 protein is CASRSLEADPTVAYNEQFF.

The chain is built from TRBV6-5 and TRBJ2-3; TCRdb outputs TRBD1, but without DNA this stays unchecked. CDR3 length equals 13 residues. Germline CDR1 is MNHEY and CDR2 is SVGAGI. CDR3 sequence reads: CASRTGGTDTQYF.

The chain carries TRBV7-8 and TRBJ2-6. Looked up from germline, CDR1 is SGHVS and CDR2 is FQNEAQ. The CDR3 is 14 amino acids. CDR3 region: CASILHSGANVLTF.

The rearrangement uses TRBV5-1 and TRBJ2-1; the TCRdb call, TRBD2, lacks DNA for checking. The CDR3 runs to 17 residues. Germline assignment: CDR1 SGHRS and CDR2 YFSETQ. The CDR3 sequence: CASSRATGLAGKTEQFF.

The chain uses TRBV30 and TRBJ1-5; TCRdb reports TRBD1, a call that lacks DNA to check it against. The CDR3 is made up of 13 amino acids. Germline V lookup: CDR1 GTSNPN, CDR2 SVGIG (reference sequence). CDR3 sequence: CAWSAAGYQPQHF.

The chain uses TRBV5-1 and TRBJ2-5. Germline values: CDR1 SGHRS, CDR2 YFSETQ. The CDR3 length is 12 residues. CDR3 protein: CASSLEGETQYF.

V is TRBV20-1 and J is TRBJ2-1; TCRdb lists TRBD1, though no DNA is available to test this call. In germline, CDR1 is DFQATT, CDR2 SNEGSKA (reference sequence). CDR3 length: 13 residues. The CDR3 spells CSPLLGGTNEQFF.

V is TRBV28 and J is TRBJ2-7; with no DNA, the TCRdb D assignment of TRBD1 cannot be verified. Germline values: CDR1 MDHEN, CDR2 SYDVKM. There are 15 residues in the CDR3. The CDR3 loop is CASSSWGRGTYEQYF.

The CDR3 loop reads CASSLYRPTNEKLFF. The chain uses TRBV5-1 and TRBJ1-4; TCRdb's D call, TRBD1, is unchecked because there is no DNA. CDR1 is SGHRS and CDR2 is YFSETQ in the germline V gene. CDR3 length equals 15 residues.

The V and J genes are TRBV11-2 and TRBJ1-1; TCRdb lists TRBD1, though no DNA is available to test this call. The CDR3 totals 15 residues. The germline V gene encodes CDR1 SGHAT and CDR2 FQNNGV. CDR3 in amino acids: CASSLGGAMNTEAFF.

V gene TRBV5-1 combines with J gene TRBJ2-7; the TCRdb call, TRBD2, lacks DNA for checking. Looked up from germline, CDR1 is SGHRS and CDR2 is YFSETQ. CDR3 length: 15 residues. CDR3 sequence: CASSLGTSGGREQYF.

The V and J genes are TRBV7-8 and TRBJ2-5; TCRdb designates TRBD1, a call that cannot be tested without DNA. This CDR3 spans 15 amino acids. CDR1 is SGHVS, CDR2 FQNEAQ, per germline. CDR3 amino acids: CASSIRTGSGETQYF.